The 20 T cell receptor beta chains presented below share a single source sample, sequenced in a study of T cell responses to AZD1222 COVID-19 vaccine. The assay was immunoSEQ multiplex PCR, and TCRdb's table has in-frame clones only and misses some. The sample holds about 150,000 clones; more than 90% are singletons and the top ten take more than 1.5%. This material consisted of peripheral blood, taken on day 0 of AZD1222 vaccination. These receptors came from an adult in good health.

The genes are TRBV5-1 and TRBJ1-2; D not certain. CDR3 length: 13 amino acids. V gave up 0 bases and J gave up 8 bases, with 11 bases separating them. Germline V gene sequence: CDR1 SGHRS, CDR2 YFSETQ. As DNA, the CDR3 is TGCGCCAGCAGCTTGGAGGGATTTCAAGGCTACACCTTC. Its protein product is CASSLEGFQGYTF.

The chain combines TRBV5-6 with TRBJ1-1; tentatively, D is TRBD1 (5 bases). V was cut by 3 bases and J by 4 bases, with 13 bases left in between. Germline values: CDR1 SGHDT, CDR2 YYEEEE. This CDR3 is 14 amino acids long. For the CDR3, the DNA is TGTGCCAGCAGCTACAGGTGGGGGGGCACTGAAGCTTTCTTT. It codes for CASSYRWGGTEAFF.

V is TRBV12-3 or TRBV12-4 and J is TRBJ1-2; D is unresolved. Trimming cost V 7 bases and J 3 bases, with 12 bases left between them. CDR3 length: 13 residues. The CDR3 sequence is CASIFTEDYGYTF. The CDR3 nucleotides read TGTGCCAGCATTTTCACCGAGGACTATGGCTACACCTTC.

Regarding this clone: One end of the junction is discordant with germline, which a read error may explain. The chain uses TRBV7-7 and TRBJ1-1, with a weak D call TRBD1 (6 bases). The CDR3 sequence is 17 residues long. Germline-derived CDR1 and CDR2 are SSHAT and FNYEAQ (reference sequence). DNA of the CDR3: TGTGCTAGCAGCCATCCCGGGGACAAAGGCGGCGACACTGAAGCTTTCTTT. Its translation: CASSHPGDKGGDTEAFF. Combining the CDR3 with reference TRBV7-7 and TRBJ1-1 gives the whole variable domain GAGVSQSPRYKVTKRGQDVTLRCDPISSHATLYWYQQALGQGPEFLTYFNYEAQPDKSGLPSDRFSAERPEGSISTLTIQRTEQRDSAMYRCASSHPGDKGGDTEAFFGQGTRLTVV.

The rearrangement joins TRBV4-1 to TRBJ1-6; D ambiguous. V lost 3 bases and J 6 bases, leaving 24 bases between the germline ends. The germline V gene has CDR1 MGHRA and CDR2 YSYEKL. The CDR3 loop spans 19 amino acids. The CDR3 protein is CASSQVRIIPQNSNSPLHF. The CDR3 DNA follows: TGCGCCAGCAGCCAGGTCCGGATTATCCCCCAGAATTCTAATTCACCCCTCCACTTT.

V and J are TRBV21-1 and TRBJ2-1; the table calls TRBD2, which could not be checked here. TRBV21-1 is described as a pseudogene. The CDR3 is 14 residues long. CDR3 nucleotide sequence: TGTGCCAGCGGGTGCGGGAGTTGTTGGAATGAGCAGTTCTTC. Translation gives CASGCGSCWNEQFF.

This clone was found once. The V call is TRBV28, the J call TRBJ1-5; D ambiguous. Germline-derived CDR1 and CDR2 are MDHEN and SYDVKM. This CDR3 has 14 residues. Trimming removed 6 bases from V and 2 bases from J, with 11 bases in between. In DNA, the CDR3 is TGTGCCAGCAGCCTACTCCCTCGCAATCAGCCCCAGCATTTT. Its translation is CASSLLPRNQPQHF.

CDR3: CASSQNRGLTDTQYF. The CDR3 DNA is TGTGCCAGCAGCCAAAACAGGGGGCTCACAGATACGCAGTATTTT. The J gene is TRBJ2-3, the V gene TRBV6-5; 9 positions agree with TRBD1. With V trimmed by 6 bases and J by 2 bases, 6 bases remained unmatched. Germline V gene sequence: CDR1 MNHEY, CDR2 SVGAGI. There are 15 residues in the CDR3.

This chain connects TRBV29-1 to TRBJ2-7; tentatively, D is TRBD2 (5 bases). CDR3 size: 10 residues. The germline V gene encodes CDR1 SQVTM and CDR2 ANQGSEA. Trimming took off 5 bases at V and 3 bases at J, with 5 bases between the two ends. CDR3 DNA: TGCAGCGTTCGGGACTACGAGCAGTACTTC. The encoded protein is CSVRDYEQYF.

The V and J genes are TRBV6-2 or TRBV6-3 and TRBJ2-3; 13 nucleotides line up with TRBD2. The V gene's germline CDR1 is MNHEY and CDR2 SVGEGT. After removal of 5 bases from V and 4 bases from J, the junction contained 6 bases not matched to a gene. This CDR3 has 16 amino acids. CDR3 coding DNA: TGTGCCAGCAGTACCCGGACTAGCGGGAGATCAGATACGCAGTATTTT. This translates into CASSTRTSGRSDTQYF.

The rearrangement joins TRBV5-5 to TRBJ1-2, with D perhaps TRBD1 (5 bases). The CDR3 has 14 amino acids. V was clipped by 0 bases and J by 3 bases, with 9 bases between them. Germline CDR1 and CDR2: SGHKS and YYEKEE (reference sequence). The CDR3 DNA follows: TGTGCCAGCAGCTTGGTTCCGGGGGACTATGGCTACACCTTC. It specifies CASSLVPGDYGYTF.

The CDR3 is CASSSEGRVGETQYF. CDR3 DNA: TGTGCCAGCAGCTCCGAGGGCAGGGTGGGAGAGACCCAGTACTTC. V and J are TRBV7-2 and TRBJ2-5; D possibly matches TRBD1 or TRBD2 (5 bases each). Per the germline V gene, CDR1 is SGHTA and CDR2 is FQGNSA. This CDR3 has 15 amino acids. Trimming removed 4 bases at V and 4 bases at J, with 16 bases between.

CDR3 residues: CASSQGKGLADHHYEQYF. CDR3 coding DNA: TGTGCCAGCAGCCAAGGAAAAGGGCTAGCGGATCACCACTACGAGCAGTACTTC. The chain couples TRBV14 to TRBJ2-7, with 7 bases lining up with TRBD2. CDR1 SGHDN and CDR2 FVKESK come from the germline V gene. The CDR3 is 18 amino acids. After removal of 1 base from V and 3 bases from J, the junction contained 15 bases not matched to a gene.

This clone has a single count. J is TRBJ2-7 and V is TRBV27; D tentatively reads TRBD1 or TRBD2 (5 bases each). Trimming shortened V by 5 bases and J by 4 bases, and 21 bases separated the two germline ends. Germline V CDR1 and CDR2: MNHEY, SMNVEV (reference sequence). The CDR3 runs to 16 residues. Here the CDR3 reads CASSPGWSQGEYEQYF. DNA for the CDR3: TGTGCCAGCAGTCCCGGTTGGAGTCAAGGGGAGTACGAGCAGTACTTC.

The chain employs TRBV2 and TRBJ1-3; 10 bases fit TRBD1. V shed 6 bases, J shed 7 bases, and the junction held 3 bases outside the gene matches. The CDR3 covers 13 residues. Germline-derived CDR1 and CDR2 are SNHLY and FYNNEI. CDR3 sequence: CASSLGQGNTIYF. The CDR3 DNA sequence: TGTGCCAGCAGCCTGGGACAGGGGAACACCATATATTTT.

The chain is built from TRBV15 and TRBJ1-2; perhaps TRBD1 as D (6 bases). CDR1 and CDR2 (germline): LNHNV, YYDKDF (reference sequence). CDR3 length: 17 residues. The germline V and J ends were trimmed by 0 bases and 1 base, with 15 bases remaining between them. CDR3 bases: TGTGCCACCAGCAGAGAGAGGGGGTTAGGGGATAACTATGGCTACACCTTC. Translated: CATSRERGLGDNYGYTF.

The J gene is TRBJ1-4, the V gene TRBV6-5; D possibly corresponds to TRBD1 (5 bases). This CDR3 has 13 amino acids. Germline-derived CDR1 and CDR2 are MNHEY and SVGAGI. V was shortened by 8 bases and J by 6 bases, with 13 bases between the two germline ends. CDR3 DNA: TGTGCCAGCCGGTTCTCGGGGCATGAAAAACTGTTTTTT. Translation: CASRFSGHEKLFF.

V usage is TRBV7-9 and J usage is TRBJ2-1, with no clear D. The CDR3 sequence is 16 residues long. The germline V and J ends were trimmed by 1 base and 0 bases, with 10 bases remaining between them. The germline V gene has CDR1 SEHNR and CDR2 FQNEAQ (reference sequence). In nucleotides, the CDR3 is TGTGCCAGCAGCTTAGGACTTGCCACCTCCTACAATGAGCAGTTCTTC. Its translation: CASSLGLATSYNEQFF.

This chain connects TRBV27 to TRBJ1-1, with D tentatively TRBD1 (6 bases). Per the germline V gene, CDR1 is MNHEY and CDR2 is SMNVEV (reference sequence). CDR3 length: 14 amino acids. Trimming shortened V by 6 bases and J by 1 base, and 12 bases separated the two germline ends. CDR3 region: CASRTGLRNTEAFF. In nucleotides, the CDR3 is TGTGCCAGCAGGACAGGTTTAAGGAACACTGAAGCTTTCTTT.

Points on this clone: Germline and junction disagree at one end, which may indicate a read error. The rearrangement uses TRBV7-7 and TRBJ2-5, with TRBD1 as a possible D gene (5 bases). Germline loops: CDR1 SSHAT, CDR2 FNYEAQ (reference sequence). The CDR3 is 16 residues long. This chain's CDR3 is CASSPFVGAVGETQYF. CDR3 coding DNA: TGTGCTAGCAGCCCTTTCGTAGGGGCGGTGGGGGAGACCCAGTACTTC.